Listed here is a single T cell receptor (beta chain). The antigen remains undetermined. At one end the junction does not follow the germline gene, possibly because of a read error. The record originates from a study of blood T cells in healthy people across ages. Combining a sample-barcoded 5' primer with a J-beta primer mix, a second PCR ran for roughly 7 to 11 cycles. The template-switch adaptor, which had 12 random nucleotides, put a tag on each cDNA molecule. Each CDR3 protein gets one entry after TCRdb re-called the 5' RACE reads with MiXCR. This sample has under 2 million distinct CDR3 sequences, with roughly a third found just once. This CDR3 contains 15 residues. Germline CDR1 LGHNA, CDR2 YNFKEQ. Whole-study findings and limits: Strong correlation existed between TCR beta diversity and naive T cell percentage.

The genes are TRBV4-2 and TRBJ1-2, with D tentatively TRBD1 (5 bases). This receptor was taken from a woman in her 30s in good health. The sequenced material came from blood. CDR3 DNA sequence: TGTGCCAGCAACCAAGATCAGAGGGGTAACTATGGCTACACCTTC. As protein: CASNQDQRGNYGYTF.